A single sample is the source of the 11 T cell receptor beta chains below, sequenced in a study of blood T cells in healthy people across ages. PCR was performed a second time for about 6 to 12 cycles using a sample-barcoded 5' primer and a J-beta primer mix. Via MiXCR, TCRdb re-called the 5' RACE reads, giving one row per CDR3 protein. Counted here are 1.5 million to 2 million distinct CDR3 sequences, approximately 39% occurring once; the ten biggest clones make up 23%. Sequencing was performed on blood. The receptor set was obtained from a human donor in good health.

This chain uses TRBV20-1 with TRBJ1-1, with unresolved D. V was trimmed by 6 bases and J by 5 bases, leaving 16 bases between them. In germline, CDR1 is DFQATT, CDR2 SNEGSKA (reference sequence). CDR3 length: 13 residues. The CDR3 region has the DNA TGCAGTGCCGAAGCGGGGATGGATACTGAAGCTTTCTTT. It is translated as CSAEAGMDTEAFF.

The V and J genes are TRBV28 and TRBJ2-1; the D is unclear. V gave up 4 bases and J gave up 7 bases, with 17 bases separating them. The CDR3 loop spans 15 amino acids. Germline CDR1 reads MDHEN; CDR2 reads SYDVKM. The CDR3 region is CASSWNVLIINEQFF. The CDR3 DNA reads TGTGCCAGCAGTTGGAACGTCTTGATCATAAATGAGCAGTTCTTC.

The chain employs TRBV9 and TRBJ1-1, with TRBD1 as a possible D gene (5 bases). Germline V gene lookup returns CDR1 SGDLS and CDR2 YYNGEE. The V end was cut by 0 bases, the J end by 6 bases, with 12 bases between. This CDR3 comprises 14 residues. The DNA of the CDR3 is TGTGCCAGCAGCGTAGAACAGGACGAGGCTGAAGCTTTCTTT. Its translation is CASSVEQDEAEAFF.

The genes are TRBV7-2 and TRBJ2-3; D ambiguous. The CDR3 has 16 amino acids. V was shortened by 1 base and J by 0 bases, with 11 bases between the two germline ends. Germline lookup yields CDR1 SGHTA and CDR2 FQGNSA. The CDR3 is CASSLEAVTSTDTQYF. CDR3 DNA: TGTGCCAGCAGCTTAGAGGCGGTCACCAGCACAGATACGCAGTATTTT.

On this clonotype itself: A much larger clone differs from this one at a single base, so this may be a read error. The chain carries TRBV7-2 and TRBJ1-1; D gene ambiguous. Germline V gene data show CDR1 as SGHTA and CDR2 as FQGNSA. This CDR3 is 14 amino acids long. The CDR3 reads CASGLAISNTEAFF. CDR3 DNA sequence: TGTGCCAGCGGCTTAGCGATTAGTAACACTGAAGCTTTCTTT.

The chain links TRBV20-1 to TRBJ1-6; D is unresolved. The CDR3 is 12 amino acids. Trimming shortened V by 7 bases and J by 6 bases, and 10 bases separated the two germline ends. Germline V lookup: CDR1 DFQATT, CDR2 SNEGSKA (reference sequence). CDR3 nucleotide sequence: TGCAGTGGATATATAACTAATTCACCCCTCCACTTT. Residues: CSGYITNSPLHF.

This clonotype was seen a few times. V gene TRBV12-3 or TRBV12-4 combines with J gene TRBJ1-5; D is undetermined. This CDR3 is built from 14 residues. V lost 4 bases, J lost 5 bases, and 12 bases lay in between. The CDR3 loop is CASSSLGGDQPQHF. CDR3 coding DNA: TGTGCCAGCAGTTCTCTGGGCGGGGATCAGCCCCAGCATTTT.

This rearrangement joins TRBV10-3 to TRBJ1-5; tentatively, D is TRBD1 (6 bases). Germline V gives CDR1 ENHRY, CDR2 SYGVKD. The CDR3 is 12 residues long. V was trimmed by 8 bases and J by 5 bases, leaving 10 bases between them. In nucleotides, the CDR3 is TGTGCCATCGGAGCAGGGGATCAGCCCCAGCATTTT. Protein: CAIGAGDQPQHF.

As to this clonotype: Its ends do not fully match the called genes, so a read error is possible. The CDR3 DNA reads TGTGCCAGCAGCTTAGGTGCAGGGGGGACCTACGATGAGCAGTTCTTC. Residues: CASSLGAGGTYDEQFF. The chain links TRBV7-2 to TRBJ2-1; maybe TRBD1 (7 bases). Germline V gene data show CDR1 as SGHTA and CDR2 as FQGNSA. CDR3 length: 16 amino acids.

V gene TRBV29-1 combines with J gene TRBJ1-1; D call uncertain. The CDR3 loop spans 10 amino acids. CDR1 and CDR2 from the germline V gene are SQVTM and ANQGSEA. Deletions cut 7 bases from V and 1 base from J, with 4 bases between. The CDR3 is CSGGNTEAFF. CDR3 DNA sequence: TGCAGCGGGGGGAACACTGAAGCTTTCTTT. The full variable domain, with the rest looked up from reference TRBV29-1 and TRBJ1-1, is SAVISQKPSRDICQRGTSLTIQCQVDSQVTMMFWYRQQPGQSLTLIATANQGSEATYESGFVIDKFPISRPNLTFSTLTVSNMSPEDSSIYLCSGGNTEAFFGQGTRLTVV.

This clonotype has at least ten counts. The CDR3 DNA follows: TGCGCCAGCAGCCCGTCCCGGACCTACAATGAGCAGTTCTTC. This translates into CASSPSRTYNEQFF. The J gene is TRBJ2-1, the V gene TRBV4-3; D call uncertain. V lost 4 bases and J 2 bases, leaving 9 bases between the germline ends. This CDR3 contains 14 residues. Germline V gene data show CDR1 as LGHNA and CDR2 as YSLEER.